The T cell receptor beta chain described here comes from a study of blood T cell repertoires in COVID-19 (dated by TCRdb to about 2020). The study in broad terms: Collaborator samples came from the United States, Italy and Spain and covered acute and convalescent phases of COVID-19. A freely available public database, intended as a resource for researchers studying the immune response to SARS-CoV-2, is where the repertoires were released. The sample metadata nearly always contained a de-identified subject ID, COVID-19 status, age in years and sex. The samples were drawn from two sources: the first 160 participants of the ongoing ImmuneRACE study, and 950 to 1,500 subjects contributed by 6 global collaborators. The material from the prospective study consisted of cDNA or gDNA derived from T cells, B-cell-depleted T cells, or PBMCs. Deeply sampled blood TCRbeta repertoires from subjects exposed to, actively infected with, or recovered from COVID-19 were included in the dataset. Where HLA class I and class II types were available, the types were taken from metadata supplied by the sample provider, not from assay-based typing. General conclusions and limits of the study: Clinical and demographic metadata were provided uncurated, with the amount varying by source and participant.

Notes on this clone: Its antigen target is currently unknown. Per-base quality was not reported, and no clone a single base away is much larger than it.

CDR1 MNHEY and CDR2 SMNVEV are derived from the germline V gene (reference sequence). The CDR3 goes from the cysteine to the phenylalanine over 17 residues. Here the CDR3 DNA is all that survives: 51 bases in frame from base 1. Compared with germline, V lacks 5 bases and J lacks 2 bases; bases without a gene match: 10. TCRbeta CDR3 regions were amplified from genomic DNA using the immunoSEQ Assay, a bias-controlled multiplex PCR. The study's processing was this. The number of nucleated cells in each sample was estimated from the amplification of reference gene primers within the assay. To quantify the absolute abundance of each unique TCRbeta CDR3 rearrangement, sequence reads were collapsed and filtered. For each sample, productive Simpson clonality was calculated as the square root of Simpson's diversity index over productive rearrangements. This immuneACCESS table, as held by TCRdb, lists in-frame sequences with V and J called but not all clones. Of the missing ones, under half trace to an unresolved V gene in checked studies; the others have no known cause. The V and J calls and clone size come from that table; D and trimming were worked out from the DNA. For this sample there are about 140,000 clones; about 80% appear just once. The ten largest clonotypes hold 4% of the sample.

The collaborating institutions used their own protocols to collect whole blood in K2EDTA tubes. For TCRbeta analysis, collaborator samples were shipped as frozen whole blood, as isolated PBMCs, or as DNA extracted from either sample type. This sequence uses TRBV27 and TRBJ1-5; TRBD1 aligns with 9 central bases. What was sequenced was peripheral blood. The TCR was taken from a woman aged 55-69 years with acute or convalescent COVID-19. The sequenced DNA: TGTGCCAGCAGTCTAGGGACAGGGAGATTAGGCAATCAGCCCCAGCATTTT. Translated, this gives CASSLGTGRLGNQPQHF.